The 32 T cell receptor beta chains below all came from one sample that was sequenced in a study of monozygotic twins with inflammatory bowel disease. TCRdb derives one entry per CDR3 protein from the 5' RACE reads, leaving out DNA. This sample's clone table lists approximately 160,000 distinct CDR3 sequences. Sequencing was performed on blood. The receptors were sampled from a human donor with ulcerative colitis or Crohn's disease, or a healthy co-twin of an affected twin (not recorded which).

The chain couples TRBV20-1 to TRBJ2-5; TCRdb returns TRBD2, unconfirmable since there is no DNA. This CDR3 contains 17 residues. Germline V gene data show CDR1 as DFQATT and CDR2 as SNEGSKA (reference sequence). CDR3 sequence reads: CSAVPRDYLLKKETQYF.

This chain joins TRBV5-5 and TRBJ2-1; TCRdb's D call, TRBD1, is unchecked because there is no DNA. The CDR3 has 14 amino acids. CDR1 and CDR2 (germline): SGHKS, YYEKEE (reference sequence). The CDR3 loop is CASSGWTGDNEQFF.

The chain uses TRBV7-6 and TRBJ2-3; with no DNA, the TCRdb D assignment of TRBD2 cannot be verified. The CDR3 length is 16 residues. Germline V CDR1 and CDR2: SGHVS, FNYEAQ. This CDR3 is CASSLGSSGLTDTQYF.

This chain joins TRBV5-1 and TRBJ2-3; TCRdb lists TRBD2, though no DNA is available to test this call. CDR1 is SGHRS and CDR2 is YFSETQ in the germline V gene. This CDR3 is 12 amino acids long. The CDR3: CASSSQRGTQYF.

The chain uses TRBV28 and TRBJ2-7; absent DNA, TCRdb's TRBD1 call cannot be checked. CDR1 MDHEN and CDR2 SYDVKM come from the germline V gene. The CDR3 is 11 residues long. The CDR3 sequence: CASLGGYEQYF.

This chain joins TRBV20-1 and TRBJ1-1. CDR3 length: 13 amino acids. Germline-derived CDR1 and CDR2 are DFQATT and SNEGSKA (reference sequence). The CDR3 protein is CSARGLQNTEAFF.

The V gene is TRBV5-6, the J gene TRBJ2-1; without DNA, the TCRdb call of TRBD1 cannot be checked. This CDR3 comprises 15 residues. CDR1 and CDR2 from the germline V gene are SGHDT and YYEEEE. The CDR3 spells CASSLTGILFHEQFF.

CDR3 protein: CASSPRGQNEKLFF. V is TRBV4-2 and J is TRBJ1-4; TCRdb picks TRBD1, but there is no DNA to check that call. CDR1 LGHNA and CDR2 YNFKEQ come from the germline V gene. This CDR3 has 14 amino acids.

The genes are TRBV6-6 and TRBJ2-7. This CDR3 region has 13 residues. Germline V gene sequence: CDR1 MNHNY, CDR2 SVGAGI (reference sequence). CDR3 amino acids: CASSTDYSYEQYF.

The rearrangement links TRBV30 to TRBJ1-2; TCRdb selects TRBD1, and the lack of DNA leaves this call unchecked. CDR3 length equals 13 residues. Per germline, CDR1 GTSNPN and CDR2 SVGIG (reference sequence). The CDR3 region is CAWTRDRPLGYTF.

The J gene is TRBJ1-3, the V gene TRBV20-1; with no DNA, the TCRdb D assignment of TRBD1 cannot be verified. The V gene's germline CDR1 is DFQATT and CDR2 SNEGSKA (reference sequence). This CDR3 region has 13 residues. CDR3 loop: CSPQDPGGNTIYF.

This sequence joins TRBV6-2 or TRBV6-3 and TRBJ2-1. The germline V gene has CDR1 MNHEY and CDR2 SVGEGT. CDR3 length: 12 amino acids. The CDR3 reads CASSSVGNEQFF.

The rearrangement uses TRBV3-1 and TRBJ1-6. The CDR3 consists of 14 residues. Germline V gene lookup returns CDR1 LGHDT and CDR2 YNNKEL (reference sequence). The CDR3: CASSQDRKYSPLHF.

The chain has TRBV11-2 and TRBJ2-7. The CDR3 extends over 13 amino acids. Germline loops: CDR1 SGHAT, CDR2 FQNNGV. The CDR3 spells CASSLNSGYEQYF.

The chain recombines TRBV7-9 with TRBJ2-5. Germline V gene sequence: CDR1 SEHNR, CDR2 FQNEAQ (reference sequence). This CDR3 has 12 residues. CDR3 sequence reads: CASSLNQETQYF.

V and J are TRBV7-2 and TRBJ2-2; TCRdb outputs TRBD1, but without DNA this stays unchecked. The CDR3 is made up of 13 amino acids. Germline CDR1 is SGHTA and CDR2 is FQGNSA. CDR3 region: CASRFPGNRELFF.

The chain combines TRBV5-4 with TRBJ2-3; checking the TCRdb D call of TRBD2 is not possible without DNA. CDR3 length equals 16 residues. The V gene's germline CDR1 is SGHNT and CDR2 YYREEE (reference sequence). The CDR3 reads CASSLEASQFTDTQYF. The whole variable domain, filled in from reference TRBV5-4 and TRBJ2-3, reads ETGVTQSPTHLIKTRGQQVTLRCSSQSGHNTVSWYQQALGQGPQFIFQYYREEENGRGNFPPRFSGLQFPNYSSELNVNALELDDSALYLCASSLEASQFTDTQYFGPGTRLTVL.

This chain uses TRBV15 with TRBJ1-4; the D call of TRBD1 rests on TCRdb alone, since no DNA is present to check it. Per the germline V gene, CDR1 is LNHNV and CDR2 is YYDKDF (reference sequence). The CDR3 is 17 amino acids. The CDR3 sequence: CATSRDVRGGANEKLFF. Combining the CDR3 with reference TRBV15 and TRBJ1-4 gives the whole variable domain DAMVIQNPRYQVTQFGKPVTLSCSQTLNHNVMYWYQQKSSQAPKLLFHYYDKDFNNEADTPDNFQSRRPNTSFCFLDIRSPGLGDTAMYLCATSRDVRGGANEKLFFGSGTQLSVL.

This chain uses TRBV11-2 with TRBJ1-6. This CDR3 has 15 amino acids. Germline V CDR1 and CDR2: SGHAT, FQNNGV. The CDR3 here is CASSLDPSYNSPLHF.

V usage is TRBV20-1 and J usage is TRBJ1-2. Germline values: CDR1 DFQATT, CDR2 SNEGSKA (reference sequence). The CDR3 extends over 14 amino acids. The CDR3 spells CSARVQANAYGYTF.

This rearrangement joins TRBV27 to TRBJ2-1; TCRdb proposes TRBD2, but this gene call is untestable without DNA. CDR1 is MNHEY and CDR2 is SMNVEV in the germline V gene (reference sequence). There are 14 residues in the CDR3. The CDR3 here is CASRGGNPLSEQFF.

V gene TRBV7-2 combines with J gene TRBJ2-3; as DNA is missing, the TRBD2 call by TCRdb cannot be tested. The length of the CDR3 is 13 residues. The germline V gene encodes CDR1 SGHTA and CDR2 FQGNSA. This chain's CDR3 is CASSLIAGGHQYF.

The V and J genes are TRBV27 and TRBJ1-5; TCRdb reports TRBD1, a call that lacks DNA to check it against. The CDR3 is 15 residues long. Germline lookup yields CDR1 MNHEY and CDR2 SMNVEV (reference sequence). The CDR3 loop reads CASSSAGTGIRPQHF.

This chain uses TRBV27 with TRBJ2-7; TCRdb designates TRBD1, a call that cannot be tested without DNA. The germline gives CDR1 MNHEY, CDR2 SMNVEV (reference sequence). The CDR3 runs 17 residues. The CDR3 protein is CASSLSVQGQSVYEQYF.

The chain has TRBV6-6 and TRBJ1-2. Germline CDR1 reads MNHNY; CDR2 reads SVGAGI (reference sequence). CDR3 length equals 13 residues. This chain's CDR3 is CASRTPDVYGYTF.

This rearrangement joins TRBV4-3 to TRBJ1-6; without DNA, the TCRdb call of TRBD1 cannot be checked. Germline V lookup: CDR1 LGHNA, CDR2 YSLEER. The CDR3 contains 15 residues. The CDR3 reads CASSQDPTGDSPLHF.

The chain carries TRBV5-6 and TRBJ1-4. CDR1 is SGHDT and CDR2 is YYEEEE in the germline V gene. The CDR3 consists of 14 residues. CDR3 amino acids: CASRHGTLDEKLFF.

The chain joins TRBV12-3 or TRBV12-4 to TRBJ2-7. The CDR3 covers 13 residues. The CDR3 sequence is CASTLGGSYEQYF.

The chain combines TRBV12-3 or TRBV12-4 with TRBJ2-4; TCRdb lists TRBD1, though no DNA is available to test this call. The CDR3 loop spans 18 amino acids. CDR3 region: CASSPVGTGGRAKNIQYF.

This chain's CDR3 is CAWSAAGANVLTF. This chain joins TRBV30 and TRBJ2-6. CDR1 is GTSNPN and CDR2 is SVGIG in the germline V gene (reference sequence). The CDR3 sequence is 13 residues long.

The chain recombines TRBV20-1 with TRBJ1-1. The CDR3 spans 14 residues. Germline V gives CDR1 DFQATT, CDR2 SNEGSKA (reference sequence). CDR3 amino acids: CSASPPRANTEAFF.

V and J are TRBV10-3 and TRBJ2-7; there is no DNA to check the TCRdb D call of TRBD1. This CDR3 contains 13 residues. CDR1 and CDR2 (germline): ENHRY, SYGVKD. The CDR3 sequence is CAISDPRDVEQYF.